These 27 T cell receptor beta chains originate from one sample sequenced in a study of shared clonotypes between healthy human individuals. TCRdb's table, derived via immunoSEQ multiplex PCR, lists solely in-frame clones and lacks some. Among about 510,000 clones, almost 80% were seen once, and the ten largest hold approximately 12%. Source material: PBMCs. All receptors derive from a woman between 35 and 50 years old in good health. Some clones in this sample may be carry-over from other donors' samples.

This clone was seen more than once but under ten times. V gene TRBV30 combines with J gene TRBJ1-3; TRBD1 is a possible D gene (6 bases). This CDR3 has 15 amino acids. CDR1 is GTSNPN, CDR2 SVGIG, per germline (reference sequence). Trimming removed 5 bases from V and 6 bases from J, with 20 bases in between. CDR3 in DNA: TGTGCCTGGGACCCGGGACAACCAAACCTAAACACCATATATTTT. Protein: CAWDPGQPNLNTIYF.

The V and J genes are TRBV2 and TRBJ2-1; D call uncertain. From germline, CDR1 is SNHLY and CDR2 FYNNEI. The CDR3 totals 12 residues. The V and J ends lost 7 bases and 7 bases respectively, with 11 bases between them. The CDR3 nucleotides are TGTGCCAGCACCGAGGCCGGGAATGAGCAGTTCTTC. This translates into CASTEAGNEQFF.

This clone has a handful of counts. This chain uses TRBV28 with TRBJ2-7, with D uncertain. Germline V gene sequence: CDR1 MDHEN, CDR2 SYDVKM. CDR3 size: 13 residues. Deletions cut 5 bases from V and 5 bases from J, with 13 bases between. CDR3 nucleotide sequence: TGTGCCAGCAGTCTGTCCCGCCAAGACGAGCAGTACTTC. It codes for CASSLSRQDEQYF. Full variable domain (outside the CDR3, taken from reference TRBV28 and TRBJ2-7): DVKVTQSSRYLVKRTGEKVFLECVQDMDHENMFWYRQDPGLGLRLIYFSYDVKMKEKGDIPEGYSVSREKKERFSLILESASTNQTSMYLCASSLSRQDEQYFGPGTRLTVT.

V is TRBV4-1 and J is TRBJ1-2; D ambiguous. Trimming removed 1 base from V and 6 bases from J, with 12 bases in between. CDR1 MGHRA and CDR2 YSYEKL come from the germline V gene. The CDR3 is made up of 14 amino acids. CDR3 coding DNA: TGCGCCAGCAGCCAAGCCGGTCAGAGGAATGGCTACACCTTC. It yields the protein CASSQAGQRNGYTF.

The chain combines TRBV28 with TRBJ1-4; no clear D. Germline CDR1 is MDHEN and CDR2 is SYDVKM. Trimming stripped 1 base from V and 0 bases from J, with 6 bases between. This CDR3 has 15 residues. CDR3 DNA: TGTGCCAGCAGTTTATCGCACGCAACTAATGAAAAACTGTTTTTT. Protein product: CASSLSHATNEKLFF.

In its sample, this clone was seen once. The CDR3 DNA reads TGTGCCAGCAGCTTAAGTCAGGGACAAGAGACCCAGTACTTC. This codes for CASSLSQGQETQYF. The chain links TRBV7-2 to TRBJ2-5; D might be TRBD1 (5 bases). CDR1 and CDR2 (germline): SGHTA, FQGNSA. The V end lost 2 bases, the J end lost 2 bases, and 9 bases lay between the germline ends. This CDR3 is built from 14 residues.

The chain recombines TRBV28 with TRBJ2-7, with D tentatively TRBD1 (6 bases). V was clipped by 6 bases and J by 0 bases, with 15 bases between them. This CDR3 contains 15 residues. Germline CDR1 is MDHEN and CDR2 is SYDVKM. CDR3 DNA: TGTGCCAGCAGGTTCGGGACACTAAACTCCTACGAGCAGTACTTC. The encoded protein is CASRFGTLNSYEQYF.

Here the CDR3 reads CASSSQGYGYTF. In DNA, the CDR3 is TGCGCCAGCAGTTCACAGGGATATGGCTACACCTTC. The J gene is TRBJ1-2, the V gene TRBV5-1, with D possibly matching TRBD1 (6 bases). The ends were cut back, 5 bases at V and 5 bases at J, with 10 bases in the middle. The CDR3 is 12 residues long. Germline V gene lookup returns CDR1 SGHRS and CDR2 YFSETQ.

J is TRBJ2-6 and V is TRBV28, with 10 bases that match TRBD2. CDR3 length: 17 residues. V was pared by 6 bases and J by 2 bases, with 7 bases of the junction left unmatched. Germline assignment: CDR1 MDHEN and CDR2 SYDVKM. CDR3 amino acids: CASSLLAGVAGANVLTF. The CDR3 region has the DNA TGTGCCAGCAGCCTCCTAGCGGGAGTAGCTGGGGCCAACGTCCTGACTTTC.

The chain joins TRBV11-2 to TRBJ2-1; a weak D match, TRBD2 (5 bases). CDR3 size: 17 residues. The V gene's germline CDR1 is SGHAT and CDR2 FQNNGV. V was shortened by 1 base and J by 3 bases, with 16 bases between the two germline ends. CDR3 sequence (DNA): TGTGCCAGCAGCTTAGTTGGGAGTCTGATCAACTACAATGAGCAGTTCTTC. Its protein product is CASSLVGSLINYNEQFF.

CDR3 bases: TGTGCCACCAGCAGCCGACACAAGCAGTTCTTC. Amino acids: CATSSRHKQFF. The chain carries TRBV15 and TRBJ2-1; D not resolved. V was cut by 3 bases and J by 11 bases, with 8 bases left in between. Germline V gene sequence: CDR1 LNHNV, CDR2 YYDKDF (reference sequence). The CDR3 sequence is 11 residues long.

The genes are TRBV10-3 and TRBJ2-2; 8 nucleotides match TRBD2. Germline V CDR1 and CDR2: ENHRY, SYGVKD. Trimming cost V 11 bases and J 3 bases; bases outside gene matches: 8. This CDR3 is 14 amino acids long. The CDR3 DNA reads TGTGCCGCCCGGGGGGGGACGGACACCGGGGAGCTGTTTTTT. Protein: CAARGGTDTGELFF.

The chain joins TRBV28 to TRBJ2-7, with 8 positions matching TRBD1. Germline V CDR1 and CDR2: MDHEN, SYDVKM. V shed 5 bases and J 4 bases; nucleotides not matched to a gene: 4. The CDR3 sequence is 13 residues long. In DNA form, the CDR3 reads TGTGCCAGCAGTAGCAGGGGGCCTTACGAGCAGTACTTC. Its protein is CASSSRGPYEQYF.

The chain carries TRBV28 and TRBJ2-5; D is unresolved. The DNA end lines up better with TRBJ2-7; the J call may be wrong. CDR1 MDHEN and CDR2 SYDVKM come from the germline V gene. This CDR3 comprises 12 residues. The CDR3 sequence is CASSFPTYEQYF. The CDR3 DNA reads TGTGCCAGCAGTTTCCCAACCTACGAGCAGTACTTC.

Concerning this clone itself: Other DNA sequences in the sample encode the same CDR3. This rearrangement joins TRBV19 to TRBJ1-1; D is unresolved. Germline V gene lookup returns CDR1 LNHDA and CDR2 SQIVND (reference sequence). V gave up 2 bases and J gave up 1 base, with 5 bases separating them. The CDR3 consists of 13 residues. The CDR3 bases are TGTGCCAGTAGTATAAGGCAGAACACTGAAGCTTTCTTT. Amino acids: CASSIRQNTEAFF.

The V and J genes are TRBV5-4 and TRBJ2-1, with 7 bases aligning to TRBD2. CDR3 length: 16 residues. Germline CDR1 and CDR2: SGHNT and YYREEE (reference sequence). The trim removed 4 bases at V and 7 bases at J, leaving 14 bases unmatched. The CDR3 sequence is CASSDPLGGRSNEQFF. The CDR3 nucleotides read TGTGCCAGCAGCGACCCACTTGGCGGGAGATCGAATGAGCAGTTCTTC.

The V and J genes are TRBV23-1 and TRBJ2-3, with a possible D match to TRBD2 (5 bases). TRBV23-1 is treated as an ORF (open reading frame) with a function not yet certain. This CDR3 spans 17 amino acids. Trimming took 6 bases from V and 2 from J, leaving 21 bases between them. CDR3 coding DNA: TGCGCCAGCAGCCCCCCGAGGAGAAAGCGGACCACAGATACGCAGTATTTT. Translated, it gives CASSPPRRKRTTDTQYF.

The chain couples TRBV27 to TRBJ2-1; 9 nucleotides line up with TRBD2. V lost 5 bases and J lost 6; bases outside the gene matches: 8. The CDR3 length is 15 residues. Germline V gene data show CDR1 as MNHEY and CDR2 as SMNVEV (reference sequence). CDR3: CASSTLAGVPNEQFF. CDR3 DNA: TGTGCCAGCAGTACCTTAGCGGGAGTGCCCAATGAGCAGTTCTTC.

The V and J genes are TRBV6-6 and TRBJ2-1; D is undetermined. The CDR3 extends over 14 amino acids. Per the germline V gene, CDR1 is MNHNY and CDR2 is SVGAGI (reference sequence). V lost 5 bases and J 0 bases, leaving 8 bases between the germline ends. CDR3 DNA sequence: TGTGCCAGCAGTCGTCTGAGCTCCTACAATGAGCAGTTCTTC. It is translated as CASSRLSSYNEQFF.

The chain uses TRBV27 and TRBJ2-7, with TRBD2 as a possible D gene (5 bases). In germline, CDR1 is MNHEY, CDR2 SMNVEV (reference sequence). Trimming left V 7 bases short and J 2 bases short, with 15 bases between. This CDR3 region has 14 residues. The CDR3 DNA follows: TGTGCCAGCAAGGAAGCGGTCGTTACCTACGAGCAGTACTTC. Its protein is CASKEAVVTYEQYF.

The CDR3 nucleotides read TGTGCCAGCTCCCTGGAGCACATGGAGACCCAGTACTTC. It specifies CASSLEHMETQYF. This sequence joins TRBV18 and TRBJ2-5; D remains ambiguous. CDR1 is KGHSH, CDR2 LQKENI, per germline. The CDR3 contains 13 residues. Trimming cost V 6 bases and J 5 bases, with 13 bases left between them. Supplemented by reference TRBV18 and TRBJ2-5, the full variable domain reads NAGVMQNPRHLVRRRGQEARLRCSPMKGHSHVYWYRQLPEEGLKFMVYLQKENIIDESGMPKERFSAEFPKEGPSILRIQQVVRGDSAAYFCASSLEHMETQYFGPGTRLLVL.

This clone has a handful of counts. As DNA, the CDR3 is TGTGCCAGCAGCTTAAACAGGGGTCAAACCTATGGCTACACCTTC. It codes for CASSLNRGQTYGYTF. The chain has TRBV13 and TRBJ1-2, with 7 bases that match TRBD1. The germline V gene has CDR1 PRHDT and CDR2 FYEKMQ (reference sequence). Trimming removed 2 bases from V and 4 bases from J; junction bases left unmatched: 7. This CDR3 contains 15 residues.

About this clone itself: A much larger clone lies a single base off, so this may be a read error. This sequence joins TRBV9 and TRBJ2-7; 13 nucleotides match TRBD2. Germline lookup yields CDR1 SGDLS and CDR2 YYNGEE. CDR3 length: 15 amino acids. J gave up 4 bases and V 4 bases, and 5 bases lay outside the gene matches. The CDR3 DNA reads TGTGCCAGCAGCCCCCGGACTAGCGGGAGTTACGAGCAGTACTTC. Translated: CASSPRTSGSYEQYF.

The chain uses TRBV28 and TRBJ1-1; 10 bases line up with TRBD1. Germline values: CDR1 MDHEN, CDR2 SYDVKM. J lost 4 bases, V lost 6 bases, and 11 bases had no gene match. The CDR3 extends over 16 amino acids. The CDR3 DNA reads TGTGCCAGCAGAATCGACAGGGGGCTATTGAGCACTGAAGCTTTCTTT. Translating it yields CASRIDRGLLSTEAFF.

The chain links TRBV5-1 to TRBJ2-7, with 9 bases aligning to TRBD2. Germline CDR1 reads SGHRS; CDR2 reads YFSETQ. There are 14 residues in the CDR3. Trimming cost V 4 bases and J 1 base; bases outside gene matches: 3. This chain's CDR3 is CASSRTSESYEQYF. CDR3 in DNA: TGCGCCAGCAGCCGGACTAGCGAATCCTACGAGCAGTACTTC.

The CDR3, as DNA: TGTGCCAGCAGCTTTGCGGGATCCTACAATGAGCAGTTCTTC. This encodes CASSFAGSYNEQFF. The V gene is TRBV7-3, the J gene TRBJ2-1, with a possible D match to TRBD2 (6 bases). V was shortened by 3 bases and J by 1 base, with 7 bases between the two germline ends. The CDR3 runs 14 residues. Germline values: CDR1 SGHTA, CDR2 FQGTGA.

This clone was counted a single time. The rearrangement links TRBV28 to TRBJ2-7; 7 nucleotides match TRBD2. The CDR3 runs 14 residues. V was pared by 6 bases and J by 0 bases, with 5 bases of the junction left unmatched. Germline CDR1 and CDR2: MDHEN and SYDVKM. The CDR3 sequence is CASRLGGGSYEQYF. CDR3 sequence (DNA): TGTGCCAGCAGGCTTGGGGGGGGCTCCTACGAGCAGTACTTC.